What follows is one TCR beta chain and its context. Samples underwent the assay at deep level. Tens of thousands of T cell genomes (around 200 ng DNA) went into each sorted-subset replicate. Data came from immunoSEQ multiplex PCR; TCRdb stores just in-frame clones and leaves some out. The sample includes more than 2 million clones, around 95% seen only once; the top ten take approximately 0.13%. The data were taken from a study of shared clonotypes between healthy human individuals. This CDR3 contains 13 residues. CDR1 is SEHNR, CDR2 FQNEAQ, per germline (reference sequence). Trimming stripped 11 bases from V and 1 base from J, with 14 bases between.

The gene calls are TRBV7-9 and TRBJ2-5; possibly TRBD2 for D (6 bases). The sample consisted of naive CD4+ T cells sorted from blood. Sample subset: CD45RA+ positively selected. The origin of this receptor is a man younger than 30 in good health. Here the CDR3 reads CAGGGEAQETQYF. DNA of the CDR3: TGTGCCGGGGGAGGCGAGGCCCAAGAGACCCAGTACTTC.